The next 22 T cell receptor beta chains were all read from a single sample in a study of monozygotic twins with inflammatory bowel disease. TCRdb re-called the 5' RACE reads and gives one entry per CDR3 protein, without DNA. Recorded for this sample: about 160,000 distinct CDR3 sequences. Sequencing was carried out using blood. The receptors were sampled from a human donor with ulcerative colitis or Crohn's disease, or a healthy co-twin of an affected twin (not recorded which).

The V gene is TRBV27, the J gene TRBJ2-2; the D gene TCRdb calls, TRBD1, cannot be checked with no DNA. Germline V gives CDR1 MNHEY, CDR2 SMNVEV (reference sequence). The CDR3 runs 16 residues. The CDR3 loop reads CASSPAGTVNTGELFF.

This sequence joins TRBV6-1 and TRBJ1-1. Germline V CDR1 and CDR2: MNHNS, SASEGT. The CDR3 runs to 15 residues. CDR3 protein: CASSEAGLTDTEAFF.

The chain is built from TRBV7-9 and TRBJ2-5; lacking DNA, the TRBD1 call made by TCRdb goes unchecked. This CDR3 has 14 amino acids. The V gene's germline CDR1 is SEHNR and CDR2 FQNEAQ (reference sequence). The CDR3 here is CASSLVRAEETQYF. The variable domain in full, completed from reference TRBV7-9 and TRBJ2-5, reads DTGVSQNPRHKITKRGQNVTFRCDPISEHNRLYWYRQTLGQGPEFLTYFQNEAQLEKSRLLSDRFSAERPKGSFSTLEIQRTEQGDSAMYLCASSLVRAEETQYFGPGTRLLVL.

The CDR3 loop reads CATSRVRAGVPGNEQFF. The rearrangement uses TRBV15 and TRBJ2-1; the TCRdb call, TRBD2, lacks DNA for checking. In germline, CDR1 is LNHNV, CDR2 YYDKDF (reference sequence). This CDR3 has 17 residues.

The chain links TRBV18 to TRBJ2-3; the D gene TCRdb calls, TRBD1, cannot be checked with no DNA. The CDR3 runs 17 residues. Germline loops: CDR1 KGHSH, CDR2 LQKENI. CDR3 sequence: CASSPPASRGRVDTQYF.

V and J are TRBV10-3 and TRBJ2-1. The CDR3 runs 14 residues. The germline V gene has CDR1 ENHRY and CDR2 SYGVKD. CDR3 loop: CAISGASSYNEQFF.

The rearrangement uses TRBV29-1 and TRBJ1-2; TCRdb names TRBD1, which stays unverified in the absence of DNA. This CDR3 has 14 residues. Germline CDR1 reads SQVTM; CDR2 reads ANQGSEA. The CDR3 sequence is CSVLQGARTYGYTF.

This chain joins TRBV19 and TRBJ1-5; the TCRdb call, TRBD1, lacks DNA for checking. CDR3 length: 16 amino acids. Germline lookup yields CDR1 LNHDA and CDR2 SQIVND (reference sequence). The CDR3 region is CASTNRQGVINQPQHF.

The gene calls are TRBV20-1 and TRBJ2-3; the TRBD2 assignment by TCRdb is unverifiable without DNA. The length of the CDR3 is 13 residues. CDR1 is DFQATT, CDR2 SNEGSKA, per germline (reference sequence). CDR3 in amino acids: CSARLAGADTQYF.

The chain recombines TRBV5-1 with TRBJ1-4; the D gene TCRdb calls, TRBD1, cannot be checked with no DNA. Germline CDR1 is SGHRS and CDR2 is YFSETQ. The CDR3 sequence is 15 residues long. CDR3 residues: CASSPETGSDEKLFF.

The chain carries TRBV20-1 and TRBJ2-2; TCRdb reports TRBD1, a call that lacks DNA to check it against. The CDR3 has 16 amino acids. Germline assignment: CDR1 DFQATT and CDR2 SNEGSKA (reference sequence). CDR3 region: CSAPLRQGVNTGELFF.

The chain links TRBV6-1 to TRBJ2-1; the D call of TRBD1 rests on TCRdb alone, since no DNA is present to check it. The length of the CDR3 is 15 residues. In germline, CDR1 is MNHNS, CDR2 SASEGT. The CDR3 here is CASRDRGGPYNEQFF.

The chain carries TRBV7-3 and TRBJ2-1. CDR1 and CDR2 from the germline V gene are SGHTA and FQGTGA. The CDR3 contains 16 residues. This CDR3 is CASSLIPQSSYNEQFF.

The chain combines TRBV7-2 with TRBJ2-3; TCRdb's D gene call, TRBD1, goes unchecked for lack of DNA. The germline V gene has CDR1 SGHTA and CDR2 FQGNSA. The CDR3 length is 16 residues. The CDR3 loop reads CASSSNQGGVTDTQYF.

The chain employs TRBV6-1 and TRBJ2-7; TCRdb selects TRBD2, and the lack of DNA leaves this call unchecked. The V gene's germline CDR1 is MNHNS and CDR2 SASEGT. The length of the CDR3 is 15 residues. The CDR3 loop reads CASSLRGTSSYEQYF.

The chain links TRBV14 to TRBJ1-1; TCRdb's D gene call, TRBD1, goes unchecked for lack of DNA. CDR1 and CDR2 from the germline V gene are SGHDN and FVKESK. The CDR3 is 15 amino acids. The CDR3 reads CASSLQGPGWAEAFF.

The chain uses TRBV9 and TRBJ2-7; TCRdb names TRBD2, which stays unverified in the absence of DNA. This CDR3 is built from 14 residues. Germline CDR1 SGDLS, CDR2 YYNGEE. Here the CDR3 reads CASSVRTSAYEQYF.

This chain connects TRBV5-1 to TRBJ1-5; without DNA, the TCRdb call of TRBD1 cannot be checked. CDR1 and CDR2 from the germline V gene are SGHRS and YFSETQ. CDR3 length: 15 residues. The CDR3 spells CASSLAGTLTQPQHF.

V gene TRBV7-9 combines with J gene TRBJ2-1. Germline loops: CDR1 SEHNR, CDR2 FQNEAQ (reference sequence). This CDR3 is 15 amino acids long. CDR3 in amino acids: CASSLEGPLYNEQFF.

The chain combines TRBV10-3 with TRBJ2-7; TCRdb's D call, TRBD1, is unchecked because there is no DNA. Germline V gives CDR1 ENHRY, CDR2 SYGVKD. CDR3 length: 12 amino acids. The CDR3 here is CATRDSRDEQYF.

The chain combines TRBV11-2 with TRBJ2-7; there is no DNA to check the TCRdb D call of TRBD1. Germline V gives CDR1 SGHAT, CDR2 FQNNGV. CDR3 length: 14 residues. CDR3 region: CASSVTTGGNEQYF.

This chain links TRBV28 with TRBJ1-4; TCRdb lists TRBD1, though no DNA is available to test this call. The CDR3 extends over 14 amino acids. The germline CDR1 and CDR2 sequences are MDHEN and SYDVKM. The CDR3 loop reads CASSLFGPGAKLFF.